This T cell receptor (beta chain) was obtained from a study of PD-1 blockade in classical Hodgkin lymphoma. CDR1 and CDR2 from the germline V gene are MGHRA and YSYEKL. This CDR3 comprises 17 residues. The V end lost 0 bases, the J end lost 3 bases, and 15 bases lay between the germline ends. All trial patients relapsed after autologous stem cell transplantation. Data came from immunoSEQ multiplex PCR; TCRdb stores just in-frame clones and leaves some out. Of more than 70,000 clones in the sample, approximately 91% are singletons; the top ten hold about 2.7%. This TCR derives from a human donor with classical Hodgkin lymphoma. The chain recombines TRBV4-1 with TRBJ2-1, with D possibly being TRBD1 (6 bases). Sequencing was performed on peripheral blood mononuclear cells (PBMCs), taken before the second cycle of nivolumab. The CDR3 coding sequence is TGCGCCAGCAGCCAAGAACCTACAGGGCCCGTCTACAATGAGCAGTTCTTC. It specifies CASSQEPTGPVYNEQFF.